This TCR beta chain was captured by sequencing in a study of early T cells in non-severe SARS-CoV-2 infection. Individually, cDNA molecules had unique molecular identifiers attached to them. TCRdb analysed the 5' RACE reads with MiXCR anew, one entry per CDR3 protein. The table lists 25,000 to 35,000 distinct CDR3 sequences, around 7% of them singletons. Germline lookup yields CDR1 MNHEY and CDR2 SMNVEV (reference sequence). This CDR3 has 16 residues. The germline V and J ends were trimmed by 2 bases and 3 bases, with 16 bases remaining between them. The sample holds many counts of this clonotype. The sequence was collected from an adult who was a healthcare worker with PCR-confirmed SARS-CoV-2 infection or an uninfected control (not recorded which). The sample consisted of whole blood. The chain couples TRBV27 to TRBJ1-2; tentative D call: TRBD1 (5 bases). The CDR3 loop reads CASSLNSAGFDYGYTF. The CDR3 region has the DNA TGTGCCAGCAGTTTAAACTCGGCAGGGTTCGACTATGGCTACACCTTC.